Below, 25 T cell receptor beta chains from the same sample are listed, as sequenced in a study of shared clonotypes between healthy human individuals. Sequencing used immunoSEQ multiplex PCR; TCRdb keeps in-frame clones, though not all of them. The sample records nearly 500,000 clones, 60% to 85% being singletons. The sequenced material came from PBMCs. Receptors originate from a woman aged 35 to 49 in good health. Some clones in this sample may be carry-over from other donors' samples.

The chain employs TRBV28 and TRBJ1-1; 8 bases map to TRBD1. CDR1 and CDR2 (germline): MDHEN, SYDVKM. Unmatched junction bases numbered 7, after V lost 2 bases and J lost 11 bases. There are 13 residues in the CDR3. DNA for the CDR3: TGTGCCAGCAGTTTAGGCGACAGGGGTAGGGCTTTCTTT. It is translated as CASSLGDRGRAFF.

Many counts were recorded for this clone. Other nucleotide sequences in the sample specify the same CDR3. The CDR3 sequence is CASSVAGGSFTEAFF. DNA of the CDR3: TGTGCCAGCAGCGTAGCTGGGGGTTCCTTCACTGAAGCTTTCTTT. The rearrangement links TRBV9 to TRBJ1-1; perhaps TRBD1 as D (5 bases). CDR1 and CDR2 from the germline V gene are SGDLS and YYNGEE. With 0 bases removed from V and 4 bases from J, the gap between germline ends came to 13 bases. There are 15 residues in the CDR3.

The chain combines TRBV10-2 with TRBJ2-3, with TRBD1 identical over 9 bases. The CDR3 spans 16 residues. The V and J ends lost 8 bases and 3 bases, in that order; junction bases with no gene match: 12. Germline lookup yields CDR1 WSHSY and CDR2 SAAADI. As DNA, the CDR3 is TGCGCCAGCGAGTTACGGCCGGGACAGGGAACAGATACGCAGTATTTT. Translated: CASELRPGQGTDTQYF.

This clone was seen a single time. This may arise from a read error, as a much more abundant clone is one base away. The V gene is TRBV30, the J gene TRBJ1-1; 7 bases line up with TRBD1. In germline, CDR1 is GTSNPN, CDR2 SVGIG (reference sequence). The CDR3 spans 14 residues. CDR3: CVWRDRDRNTEAFF. Written as DNA, the CDR3 is TGTGTCTGGAGGGACCGGGACAGGAACACTGAAGCTTTCTTT.

The rearrangement links TRBV11-2 to TRBJ2-2; D gene unclear. Trimming removed 5 bases from V and 1 base from J, with 20 bases in between. Germline V gene lookup returns CDR1 SGHAT and CDR2 FQNNGV. The CDR3 is 18 amino acids. The CDR3 region is CASSHPLLVAENTGELFF. The CDR3 DNA reads as TGTGCCAGCAGCCACCCCTTGCTGGTCGCGGAGAACACCGGGGAGCTGTTTTTT.

The chain joins TRBV15 to TRBJ2-1; D is ambiguous. The germline CDR1 and CDR2 sequences are LNHNV and YYDKDF (reference sequence). This CDR3 spans 14 amino acids. Trimming removed 1 base from V and 12 bases from J, with 16 bases in between. The CDR3 nucleotides are TGTGCCACCAGCAGAGGAGAGTTGAGGATACGGCAGTTCTTC. It codes for CATSRGELRIRQFF.

The V gene is TRBV19, the J gene TRBJ1-1; possibly TRBD1 for D (5 bases). This CDR3 contains 14 residues. The germline V gene has CDR1 LNHDA and CDR2 SQIVND (reference sequence). Trimming removed 3 bases at V and 0 bases at J, with 8 bases between. The CDR3 loop reads CASSMGPMNTEAFF. In nucleotides, the CDR3 is TGTGCCAGTAGTATGGGACCCATGAACACTGAAGCTTTCTTT.

The rearrangement links TRBV28 to TRBJ2-2, with unresolved D. The germline gives CDR1 MDHEN, CDR2 SYDVKM. The CDR3 runs to 13 residues. Trimming stripped 6 bases from V and 3 bases from J, with 8 bases between. The CDR3 DNA reads as TGTGCCAGCAGAAGGAGCTACACCGGGGAGCTGTTTTTT. It specifies CASRRSYTGELFF. Full variable domain (missing parts from reference TRBV28 and TRBJ2-2): DVKVTQSSRYLVKRTGEKVFLECVQDMDHENMFWYRQDPGLGLRLIYFSYDVKMKEKGDIPEGYSVSREKKERFSLILESASTNQTSMYLCASRRSYTGELFFGEGSRLTVL.

V and J are TRBV10-3 and TRBJ2-1; 7 bases fit TRBD1. V lost 2 bases to trimming and J lost 12 bases; unmatched junction nucleotides: 7. The CDR3 is made up of 13 amino acids. From germline, CDR1 is ENHRY and CDR2 SYGVKD. DNA of the CDR3: TGTGCCATCAGTGAGACCACAGGGGTTGGGCAGTTCTTC. Translation gives CAISETTGVGQFF.

V gene TRBV29-1 combines with J gene TRBJ2-5; D may correspond to TRBD1 or TRBD2 (6 bases each). Trimming left V 5 bases short and J 4 bases short, with 14 bases between. The germline V gene has CDR1 SQVTM and CDR2 ANQGSEA. The CDR3 is 13 amino acids. This CDR3 is CSVQKGGVETQYF. CDR3 in DNA: TGCAGCGTTCAAAAGGGGGGCGTAGAGACCCAGTACTTC. Based on the CDR3 plus reference TRBV29-1 and TRBJ2-5, the full variable domain is SAVISQKPSRDICQRGTSLTIQCQVDSQVTMMFWYRQQPGQSLTLIATANQGSEATYESGFVIDKFPISRPNLTFSTLTVSNMSPEDSSIYLCSVQKGGVETQYFGPGTRLLVL.

The rearrangement joins TRBV10-1 to TRBJ2-2; D is possibly TRBD1 (6 bases). Trimming left V 3 bases short and J 0 bases short, with 14 bases between. The CDR3 is 17 residues long. CDR1 and CDR2 (germline): WNHNN, SYGVQD (reference sequence). The CDR3 DNA reads as TGCGCCAGCAGTGATCCCCCACAGGGCCCGAACACCGGGGAGCTGTTTTTT. Amino acids: CASSDPPQGPNTGELFF.

V usage is TRBV11-2 and J usage is TRBJ2-1; no definite D call. Germline CDR1 is SGHAT and CDR2 is FQNNGV. The length of the CDR3 is 13 residues. Trimming took 0 bases from V and 9 from J, leaving 9 bases between them. CDR3: CASSLDRAAEQFF. In DNA, the CDR3 is TGTGCCAGCAGCTTAGATCGGGCCGCTGAGCAGTTCTTC.

V gene TRBV10-1 combines with J gene TRBJ2-5; 12 nucleotides align to TRBD2. The CDR3 consists of 17 residues. Germline assignment: CDR1 WNHNN and CDR2 SYGVQD (reference sequence). J gave up 4 bases and V 6 bases, and 12 bases lay outside the gene matches. The CDR3 DNA follows: TGCGCCAGCAGCCCTTCTAGCGGGAGGGCCTCGTTAGAGACCCAGTACTTC. Translated: CASSPSSGRASLETQYF.

V gene TRBV2 combines with J gene TRBJ2-3, with D possibly being TRBD2 (6 bases). V was cut by 7 bases and J by 0 bases, with 11 bases left in between. Germline-derived CDR1 and CDR2 are SNHLY and FYNNEI. There are 14 residues in the CDR3. The CDR3 sequence: CASTRESSTDTQYF. In DNA, the CDR3 is TGTGCCAGCACCCGGGAGTCTAGCACAGATACGCAGTATTTT.

The CDR3: CASSEDSGTTEAFF. As DNA, the CDR3 is TGTGCCAGCAGTGAAGACAGCGGAACAACTGAAGCTTTCTTT. The J gene is TRBJ1-1, the V gene TRBV6-4; maybe TRBD1 (5 bases). Germline V gives CDR1 MRHNA, CDR2 SNTAGT. Between the trimmed V and J ends, which lost 3 bases and 5 bases, there was a span of 13 bases. The CDR3 extends over 14 amino acids.

V usage is TRBV28 and J usage is TRBJ2-7; 8 bases map to TRBD2. The CDR3 totals 15 residues. Looked up from germline, CDR1 is MDHEN and CDR2 is SYDVKM. V lost 2 bases and J lost 2; bases outside the gene matches: 5. The CDR3 DNA is TGTGCCAGCAGTTTAGGCCTAGCGGGCACCTACGAGCAGTACTTC. Translating gives CASSLGLAGTYEQYF.

The chain is built from TRBV19 and TRBJ2-1, with 7 nucleotides matching TRBD1. CDR1 LNHDA and CDR2 SQIVND come from the germline V gene (reference sequence). Trimming at V came to 3 bases and at J to 7 bases, leaving 21 bases not matched to a gene. CDR3 length: 19 residues. This chain's CDR3 is CASSISLPGLTGLQNEQFF. The DNA for the CDR3 is TGTGCCAGTAGTATTTCCCTACCCGGTTTGACAGGGTTGCAAAATGAGCAGTTCTTC.

This clone was detected only once. The germline gene is not matched at one end of the junction; a read error may be the cause. The CDR3 reads CVTSRSGEVAKNIQCF. In nucleotides, the CDR3 is TGTGTCACCAGCAGGAGCGGGGAAGTAGCCAAAAACATTCAGTGCTTC. This rearrangement joins TRBV15 to TRBJ2-4; 7 bases align to TRBD2. The germline V gene has CDR1 LNHNV and CDR2 YYDKDF (reference sequence). The CDR3 totals 16 residues.

This sequence joins TRBV18 and TRBJ2-1; 7 nucleotides align to TRBD1. The CDR3 is 17 amino acids. Germline lookup yields CDR1 KGHSH and CDR2 LQKENI. Unmatched junction bases numbered 21, after V lost 6 bases and J lost 10 bases. CDR3 sequence (DNA): TGTGCCAGCTCCCCCCCTCGAGCAGGGGGACACAGCCAGGAGCAGTTCTTC. Amino acids: CASSPPRAGGHSQEQFF.

A remark on this clone: A single base is all that separates this from a far larger clone, so a read error is likely. In the same sample, other DNA sequences code for this CDR3. The rearrangement joins TRBV30 to TRBJ1-2; unclear D gene. Per the germline V gene, CDR1 is GTSNPN and CDR2 is SVGIG (reference sequence). The CDR3 has 12 residues. The CDR3 DNA follows: TGCGCCTGGAGTTCGTCCGTAGGAGGCTACACCTTC. Protein sequence: CAWSSSVGGYTF.

Concerning this clone itself: A much bigger clone sits one base away, suggesting this may be a read error. Other DNA sequences from this sample encode an identical CDR3 as well. This chain uses TRBV30 with TRBJ2-1; a possible D gene is TRBD2 (6 bases). CDR1 is GTSNPN and CDR2 is SVGIG in the germline V gene (reference sequence). The CDR3 has 17 amino acids. The CDR3 DNA is TGTGCCTGGAGTGGACCCCTAGCGCCGAGCTCCTACAATGAACAGTTCTTC. This sequence encodes CAWSGPLAPSSYNEQFF.

This chain connects TRBV7-8 to TRBJ2-1; maybe TRBD2 (6 bases). V lost 5 bases and J lost 8, with 16 bases in between. The V gene's germline CDR1 is SGHVS and CDR2 FQNEAQ. This CDR3 is 14 amino acids long. The chain's CDR3 is CASSISLAIDEQFF. CDR3 coding DNA: TGTGCCAGCAGCATCTCGCTAGCGATTGATGAGCAGTTCTTC.

The rearrangement links TRBV4-1 to TRBJ2-3, with 8 bases identical to TRBD2. V dropped 1 base and J dropped 2; count of bases not matched to a gene: 5. This CDR3 contains 16 residues. The germline V gene has CDR1 MGHRA and CDR2 YSYEKL. The CDR3 sequence: CASSQVLAANTDTQYF. For the CDR3, the DNA is TGCGCCAGCAGCCAAGTACTAGCGGCGAACACAGATACGCAGTATTTT.

The chain uses TRBV7-3 and TRBJ2-3, with D hard to call. V shed 0 bases and J shed 0 bases, with 7 bases lying between them. From germline, CDR1 is SGHTA and CDR2 FQGTGA. CDR3 length: 15 residues. CDR3 loop: CASSLTRSSTDTQYF. As DNA, the CDR3 is TGTGCCAGCAGCTTAACCAGGAGTAGCACAGATACGCAGTATTTT. The full variable domain, in which reference TRBV7-3 and TRBJ2-3 provide the parts outside the CDR3, is GAGVSQTPSNKVTEKGKYVELRCDPISGHTALYWYRQSLGQGPEFLIYFQGTGAADDSGLPNDRFFAVRPEGSVSTLKIQRTERGDSAVYLCASSLTRSSTDTQYFGPGTRLTVL.

The chain is built from TRBV9 and TRBJ2-2; 12 bases fit TRBD2. This CDR3 has 16 residues. Germline lookup yields CDR1 SGDLS and CDR2 YYNGEE. V lost 5 bases, J lost 7 bases, and 9 bases stayed unmatched. The CDR3 DNA follows: TGTGCCAGCAGAGGACTAGCGGGAACGGGGGGCGGGGAGCTGTTTTTT. Translation: CASRGLAGTGGGELFF.